Shown below are 28 T cell receptor beta chains from a single sample sequenced in a study of blood T cells in healthy people across ages (dated by TCRdb to about 2015). Receptor libraries were prepared by 5' RACE. Sequencing was carried out with an Illumina HiSeq 2500. A second PCR of roughly 7 to 11 cycles was performed with a sample-barcoded 5' primer and a J-beta primer mix. Through fastp at Q25 and MiXCR, TCRdb rebuilt clones from the public reads, retaining in-frame beta chains. All rows with the same CDR3 protein become a single entry with the most common DNA and genes. The sample includes around 800,000 distinct CDR3 sequences, with about 53% observed a single time. The ten largest clones represent approximately 40% of the sample. Sequencing was carried out using blood. These receptors originate from a man older than 75 in good health.

The CDR3: CSVEAGNSYEQYF. The CDR3, as DNA: TGCAGCGTTGAAGCAGGGAACTCCTACGAGCAGTACTTC. V and J are TRBV29-1 and TRBJ2-7, with D possibly TRBD1 on 5 matching bases. V dropped 1 base and J dropped 0 bases, with 7 bases sitting between them. The germline CDR1 and CDR2 sequences are SQVTM and ANQGSEA. The CDR3 extends over 13 amino acids.

V and J are TRBV12-5 and TRBJ2-7; D possibly corresponds to TRBD1 (6 bases). Looked up from germline, CDR1 is LGHNT and CDR2 is FRNRAP. The CDR3 is 15 residues long. V was pared by 0 bases and J by 2 bases, with 11 bases between. CDR3 nucleotides: TGTGCTAGTGGTTTGGTTCGGGACAAGCCCTACGAGCAGTACTTC. Translating it yields CASGLVRDKPYEQYF.

This clonotype has more than one count but fewer than ten. The rearrangement joins TRBV3-1 to TRBJ2-5; a weak D match, TRBD2 (6 bases). The germline gives CDR1 LGHDT, CDR2 YNNKEL (reference sequence). The CDR3 is 15 amino acids. Trimming left V 0 bases short and J 11 bases short, with 19 bases between. The CDR3 DNA reads TGTGCCAGCAGCCAAGATCGGCTAGCGTGGAATGAGCAGTACTTC. The encoded protein is CASSQDRLAWNEQYF.

The rearrangement links TRBV4-1 to TRBJ2-1; 10 bases align to TRBD1. The DNA end is a closer match to TRBJ2-7, so the J assignment may be wrong. Germline CDR1 is MGHRA and CDR2 is YSYEKL. The CDR3 contains 15 residues. The CDR3 is CASSPGTGAYNEQYF. The CDR3 DNA reads as TGCGCCAGCTCTCCCGGGACAGGGGCCTACAATGAGCAGTACTTC.

V usage is TRBV10-1 and J usage is TRBJ2-1, with TRBD2 as a possible D gene (6 bases). This CDR3 is built from 15 residues. V shed 5 bases and J shed 4 bases, with 15 bases lying between them. Per the germline V gene, CDR1 is WNHNN and CDR2 is SYGVQD (reference sequence). CDR3: CASSSTRGNYNEQFF. Written as DNA, the CDR3 is TGCGCCAGCAGTTCTACCCGGGGGAATTACAATGAGCAGTTCTTC.

The chain has TRBV2 and TRBJ1-1; the D gene is possibly TRBD1 (5 bases). V lost 6 bases and J 11 bases, leaving 13 bases between the germline ends. The CDR3 is 11 residues long. Germline V gives CDR1 SNHLY, CDR2 FYNNEI. The CDR3 sequence: CASRAGGFAFF. The CDR3 DNA follows: TGTGCCAGCAGAGCCGGGGGTTTCGCTTTCTTT.

The J gene is TRBJ2-3, the V gene TRBV29-1; the D gene is possibly TRBD1 (5 bases). The V gene's germline CDR1 is SQVTM and CDR2 ANQGSEA. Trimming removed 2 bases from V and 3 bases from J, with 6 bases in between. The CDR3 is made up of 12 amino acids. DNA of the CDR3: TGCAGCGTTGAAAGGGGTACAGATACGCAGTATTTT. Its protein product is CSVERGTDTQYF.

This chain joins TRBV4-2 and TRBJ2-7, with D unresolved. The J call may be in error: the DNA end matches TRBJ2-5 better. The CDR3 runs 12 residues. CDR1 is LGHNA, CDR2 YNFKEQ, per germline. CDR3 sequence: CASSQDYETQYF. The DNA of the CDR3 is TGTGCCAGCAGCCAAGACTATGAGACCCAGTACTTC.

The genes are TRBV5-1 and TRBJ1-4; weak D call: TRBD1 (5 bases). The germline CDR1 and CDR2 sequences are SGHRS and YFSETQ. This CDR3 comprises 14 residues. Trimming took off 4 bases at V and 3 bases at J, with 10 bases between the two ends. For the CDR3, the DNA is TGCGCCAGCAGCACCGGGACCCCTAATGAAAAACTGTTTTTT. Residues: CASSTGTPNEKLFF.

This clonotype has only one observation. The rearrangement uses TRBV5-6 and TRBJ2-5; D not resolved. CDR1 and CDR2 (germline): SGHDT, YYEEEE. V was cut by 0 bases and J by 5 bases, with 14 bases left in between. This CDR3 has 15 amino acids. CDR3 DNA sequence: TGTGCCAGCAGCTTGGGGTCCCTGCCCGGGGAGACCCAGTACTTC. Its translation: CASSLGSLPGETQYF.

The genes are TRBV3-1 and TRBJ2-7; TRBD2 matches at 9 bases. J was trimmed by 0 bases and V by 0 bases; bases with no gene match: 3. From germline, CDR1 is LGHDT and CDR2 YNNKEL (reference sequence). The CDR3 spans 16 residues. In DNA, the CDR3 is TGTGCCAGCAGCCAAGAGCAGACTAGCGGCTCCTACGAGCAGTACTTC. Its translation: CASSQEQTSGSYEQYF.

There are a few counts of this clonotype. The genes are TRBV7-2 and TRBJ2-1, with TRBD2 as a possible D gene (6 bases). Trimming took off 2 bases at V and 10 bases at J, with 21 bases between the two ends. The CDR3 contains 16 residues. CDR1 SGHTA and CDR2 FQGNSA come from the germline V gene. The chain's CDR3 is CASSLRSSAVTGEQFF. The CDR3 nucleotides read TGTGCCAGCAGCTTAAGGTCTAGCGCAGTTACCGGGGAGCAGTTCTTC.

This chain connects TRBV6-6 to TRBJ1-2, with D tentatively TRBD1 (6 bases). The V end was cut by 2 bases, the J end by 2 bases, with 9 bases between. Per germline, CDR1 MNHNY and CDR2 SVGAGI (reference sequence). CDR3 length: 14 residues. The CDR3 here is CASSYPGANYGYTF. As DNA, the CDR3 is TGTGCCAGCAGTTACCCAGGGGCCAACTATGGCTACACCTTC.

V is TRBV11-2 and J is TRBJ2-1; 8 bases agree with TRBD1. The CDR3 has 13 residues. V trimming: 6 bases; J trimming: 11 bases; junction bases outside the gene matches: 9. CDR1 and CDR2 (germline): SGHAT, FQNNGV. The CDR3 DNA follows: TGTGCCAGCAGGCGAGACAGGGGACCGAAGCAGTTCTTC. This codes for CASRRDRGPKQFF.

This clonotype appeared a few times. This chain links TRBV18 with TRBJ1-1; D not resolved. The CDR3 totals 14 residues. CDR1 and CDR2 from the germline V gene are KGHSH and LQKENI. Between the trimmed V and J ends, which lost 6 bases and 5 bases, there was a span of 16 bases. CDR3 sequence: CASSPASKSTEAFF. CDR3 nucleotide sequence: TGTGCCAGCTCCCCTGCCTCCAAGAGTACTGAAGCTTTCTTT.

The gene calls are TRBV12-5 and TRBJ2-1; D is ambiguous. The CDR3 totals 16 residues. In germline, CDR1 is LGHNT, CDR2 FRNRAP. The V gene lost 6 bases and the J gene lost 8 bases, with 23 bases spanning the gap. The CDR3 region has the DNA TGTGCTAGTGGGATCCCCGACGGCGTCCCGGTTCATGAGCAGTTCTTC. Protein: CASGIPDGVPVHEQFF.

This clonotype was observed a handful of times. The genes are TRBV29-1 and TRBJ1-2; a possible D gene is TRBD1 (5 bases). The germline gives CDR1 SQVTM, CDR2 ANQGSEA. CDR3 length equals 13 residues. V was shortened by 6 bases and J by 4 bases, with 15 bases between the two germline ends. The CDR3 bases are TGCAGCGTAGTCCCCCAGGGCGGCTATGGCTACACCTTC. Residues: CSVVPQGGYGYTF.

V usage is TRBV24-1 and J usage is TRBJ2-2, with D perhaps matching TRBD1 (6 bases). Trimming shortened V by 4 bases and J by 7 bases, and 12 bases separated the two germline ends. Per germline, CDR1 KGHDR and CDR2 SFDVKD. The CDR3 is 14 residues long. CDR3 DNA sequence: TGTGCCACCAGTGACCCAGGGGTTGACGGGGAGCTGTTTTTT. Protein product: CATSDPGVDGELFF.

This clonotype has just one count. This chain links TRBV12-3 or TRBV12-4 with TRBJ2-7; tentative D call: TRBD2 (5 bases). V shed 6 bases and J shed 0 bases, with 15 bases lying between them. This CDR3 comprises 15 residues. The CDR3 protein is CASRPRRAFSYEQYF. The CDR3 region has the DNA TGTGCCAGCAGGCCCCGGCGGGCCTTCTCCTACGAGCAGTACTTC.

This clonotype appeared a few times. The rearrangement uses TRBV20-1 and TRBJ2-7; 7 bases are a match to TRBD2. V trimming: 2 bases; J trimming: 1 base; junction bases outside the gene matches: 5. The length of the CDR3 is 14 residues. Germline values: CDR1 DFQATT, CDR2 SNEGSKA (reference sequence). The CDR3 is CSARSRTRSYEQYF. The CDR3 nucleotides read TGCAGTGCTAGATCACGGACTAGATCCTACGAGCAGTACTTC.

This sequence joins TRBV19 and TRBJ2-3, with unresolved D. V was shortened by 6 bases and J by 14 bases, with 24 bases between the two germline ends. The CDR3 covers 14 residues. CDR1 and CDR2 from the germline V gene are LNHDA and SQIVND (reference sequence). CDR3 bases: TGTGCCAGTAGGGCGTACCGGGTTTACAGATACGCGTATTTT. It specifies CASRAYRVYRYAYF.

V usage is TRBV29-1 and J usage is TRBJ1-4; 7 bases match TRBD1. The CDR3 spans 12 residues. After removal of 6 bases from V and 13 bases from J, the junction contained 11 bases not matched to a gene. The V gene's germline CDR1 is SQVTM and CDR2 ANQGSEA. CDR3: CSVRDSRSGLFF. DNA of the CDR3: TGCAGCGTCCGGGACAGCCGAAGCGGACTGTTTTTT.

The V call is TRBV20-1, the J call TRBJ2-7; 9 bases match TRBD2. V dropped 0 bases and J dropped 3; count of bases not matched to a gene: 9. The germline gives CDR1 DFQATT, CDR2 SNEGSKA (reference sequence). This CDR3 comprises 16 residues. The CDR3 sequence: CSARDAGLATIYEQYF. CDR3 nucleotides: TGCAGTGCTAGAGACGCAGGACTAGCGACAATCTACGAGCAGTACTTC.

This clonotype showed up just a few times. The rearrangement joins TRBV6-6 to TRBJ2-7; 8 nucleotides align to TRBD1. This CDR3 spans 14 amino acids. Germline assignment: CDR1 MNHNY and CDR2 SVGAGI (reference sequence). J gave up 6 bases and V 4 bases, and 8 bases lay outside the gene matches. The CDR3 loop reads CASSSRTGLSEQYF. The CDR3 bases are TGTGCCAGCAGTTCCCGGACAGGGCTAAGCGAGCAGTACTTC.

The V and J genes are TRBV29-1 and TRBJ2-7; 7 positions match TRBD2. The CDR3 sequence is 13 residues long. Germline trimming cut 7 bases from V and 2 bases from J; bases unmatched to any gene: 8. CDR1 and CDR2 (germline): SQVTM, ANQGSEA. CDR3 in DNA: TGCAGCGCCAGACGAGCGGGAACCTACGAGCAGTACTTC. Protein sequence: CSARRAGTYEQYF.

The V call is TRBV5-1, the J call TRBJ2-3; 13 nucleotides line up with TRBD2. The CDR3 runs 17 residues. V was pared by 5 bases and J by 2 bases, with 8 bases of the junction left unmatched. Per the germline V gene, CDR1 is SGHRS and CDR2 is YFSETQ. The chain's CDR3 is CASSWTSGRYFTDTQYF. In nucleotides, the CDR3 is TGCGCCAGCAGTTGGACTAGCGGGAGATATTTCACAGATACGCAGTATTTT.

This chain connects TRBV5-1 to TRBJ2-5, with 9 bases aligning to TRBD1. The J call may be incorrect, as the DNA end agrees better with TRBJ2-7. CDR1 is SGHRS and CDR2 is YFSETQ in the germline V gene. CDR3 length: 16 residues. The DNA of the CDR3 is TGCGCCAGCAGCTTGCAGACCGGGACAGGGACCTACGAGCAGTACTTC. Protein: CASSLQTGTGTYEQYF.

This clonotype was found a few times. V usage is TRBV20-1 and J usage is TRBJ2-7, with 9 bases aligning to TRBD1. J lost 1 base, V lost 6 bases, and 10 bases had no gene match. The CDR3 has 15 residues. Germline lookup yields CDR1 DFQATT and CDR2 SNEGSKA (reference sequence). The CDR3 nucleotides are TGCAGTGCCCCTGCCCCCGACAGGGGGTCCTACGAGCAGTACTTC. Amino acid sequence: CSAPAPDRGSYEQYF.